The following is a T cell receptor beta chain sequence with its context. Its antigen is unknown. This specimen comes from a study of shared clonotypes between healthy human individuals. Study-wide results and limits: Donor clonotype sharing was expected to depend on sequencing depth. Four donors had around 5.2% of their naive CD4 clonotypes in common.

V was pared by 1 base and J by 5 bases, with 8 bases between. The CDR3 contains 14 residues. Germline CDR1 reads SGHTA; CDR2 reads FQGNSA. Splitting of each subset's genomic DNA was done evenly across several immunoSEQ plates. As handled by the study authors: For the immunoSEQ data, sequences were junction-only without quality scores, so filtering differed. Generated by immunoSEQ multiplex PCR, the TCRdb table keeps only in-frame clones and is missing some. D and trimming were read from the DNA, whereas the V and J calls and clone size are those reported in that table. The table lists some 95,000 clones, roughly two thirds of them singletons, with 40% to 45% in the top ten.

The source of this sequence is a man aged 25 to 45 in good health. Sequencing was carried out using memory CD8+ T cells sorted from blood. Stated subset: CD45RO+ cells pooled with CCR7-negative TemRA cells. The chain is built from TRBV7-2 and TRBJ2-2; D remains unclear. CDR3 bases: TGTGCCAGCAGCTTAGTTTCTTGGACCGGGGAGCTGTTTTTT. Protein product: CASSLVSWTGELFF. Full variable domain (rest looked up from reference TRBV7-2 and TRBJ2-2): GAGVSQSPSNKVTEKGKDVELRCDPISGHTALYWYRQSLGQGLEFLIYFQGNSAPDKSGLPSDRFSAERTGGSVSTLTIQRTQQEDSAVYLCASSLVSWTGELFFGEGSRLTVL.